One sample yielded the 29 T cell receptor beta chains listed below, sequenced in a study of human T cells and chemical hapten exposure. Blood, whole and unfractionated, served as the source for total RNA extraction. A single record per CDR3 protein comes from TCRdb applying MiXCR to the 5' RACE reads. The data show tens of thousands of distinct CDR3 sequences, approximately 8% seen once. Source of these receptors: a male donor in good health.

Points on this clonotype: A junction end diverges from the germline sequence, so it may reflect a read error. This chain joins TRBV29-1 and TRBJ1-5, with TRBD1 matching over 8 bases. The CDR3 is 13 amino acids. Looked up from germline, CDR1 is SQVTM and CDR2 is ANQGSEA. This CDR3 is CSVGRGRNQPQHF. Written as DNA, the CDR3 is TGCAGCGTTGGCAGGGGGCGCAACCAGCCCCAGCATTTT.

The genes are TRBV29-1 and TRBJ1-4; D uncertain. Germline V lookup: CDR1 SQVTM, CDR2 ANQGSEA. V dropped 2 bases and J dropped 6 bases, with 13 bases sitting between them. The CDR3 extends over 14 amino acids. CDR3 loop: CSVELESGDEKLFF. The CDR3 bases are TGCAGCGTTGAACTTGAGTCTGGGGATGAAAAACTGTTTTTT.

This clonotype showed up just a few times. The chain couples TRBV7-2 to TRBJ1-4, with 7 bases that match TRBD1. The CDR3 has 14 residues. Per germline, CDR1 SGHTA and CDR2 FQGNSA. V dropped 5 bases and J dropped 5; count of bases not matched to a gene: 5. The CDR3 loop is CASSPDRTNEKLFF. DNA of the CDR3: TGTGCCAGCAGCCCGGACAGGACAAATGAAAAACTGTTTTTT.

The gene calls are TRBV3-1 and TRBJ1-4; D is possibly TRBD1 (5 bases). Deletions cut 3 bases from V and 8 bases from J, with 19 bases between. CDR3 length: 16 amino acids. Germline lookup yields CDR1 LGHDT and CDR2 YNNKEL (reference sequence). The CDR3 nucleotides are TGTGCCAGCAGCCATGGGACGAATATTCGCGGCGAAAAACTGTTTTTT. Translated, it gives CASSHGTNIRGEKLFF.

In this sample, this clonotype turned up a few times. CDR3 residues: CAWSVGQGTYGYTF. Here the CDR3 DNA reads TGTGCCTGGAGTGTGGGGCAGGGTACCTATGGCTACACCTTC. The chain carries TRBV30 and TRBJ1-2; TRBD1 might be the D (5 bases). V dropped 0 bases and J dropped 4 bases, with 12 bases sitting between them. The CDR3 loop spans 14 amino acids. In germline, CDR1 is GTSNPN, CDR2 SVGIG (reference sequence).

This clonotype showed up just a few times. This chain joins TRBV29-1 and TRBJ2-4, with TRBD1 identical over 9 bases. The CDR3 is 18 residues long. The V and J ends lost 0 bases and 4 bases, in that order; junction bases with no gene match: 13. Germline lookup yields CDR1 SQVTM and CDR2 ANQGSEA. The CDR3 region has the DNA TGCAGCGTTGAAGATGTTGGACAGGGGTCCCGGCTTAAAAACATTCAGTACTTC. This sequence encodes CSVEDVGQGSRLKNIQYF.

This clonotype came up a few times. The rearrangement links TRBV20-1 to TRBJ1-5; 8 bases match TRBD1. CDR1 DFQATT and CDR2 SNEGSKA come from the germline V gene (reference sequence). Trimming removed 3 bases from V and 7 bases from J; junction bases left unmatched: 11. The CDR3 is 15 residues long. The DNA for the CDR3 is TGCAGTGCTAGGCTCCCAGGGGGCGCAGGGCAGCCCCAGCATTTT. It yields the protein CSARLPGGAGQPQHF.

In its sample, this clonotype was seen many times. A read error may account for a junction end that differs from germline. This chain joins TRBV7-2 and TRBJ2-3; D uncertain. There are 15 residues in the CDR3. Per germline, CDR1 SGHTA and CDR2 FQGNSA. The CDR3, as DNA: TGTGCCAACAGCTTAGTCGCCAAGAACACAGATACGCAGTATTTT. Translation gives CANSLVAKNTDTQYF.

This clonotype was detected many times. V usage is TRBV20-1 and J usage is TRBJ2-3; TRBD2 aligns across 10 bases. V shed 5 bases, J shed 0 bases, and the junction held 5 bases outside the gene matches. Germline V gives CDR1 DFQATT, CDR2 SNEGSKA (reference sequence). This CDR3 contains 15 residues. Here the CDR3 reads CSALAGGLSTDTQYF. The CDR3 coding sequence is TGCAGTGCTTTAGCGGGGGGCCTTAGCACAGATACGCAGTATTTT.

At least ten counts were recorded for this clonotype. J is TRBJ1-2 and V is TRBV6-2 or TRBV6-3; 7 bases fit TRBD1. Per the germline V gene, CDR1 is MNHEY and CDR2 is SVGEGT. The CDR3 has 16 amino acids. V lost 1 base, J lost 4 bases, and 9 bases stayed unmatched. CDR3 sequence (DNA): TGTGCCAGCAGTTACTTCCGACAGGGCATTGGCTATGGCTACACCTTC. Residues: CASSYFRQGIGYGYTF.

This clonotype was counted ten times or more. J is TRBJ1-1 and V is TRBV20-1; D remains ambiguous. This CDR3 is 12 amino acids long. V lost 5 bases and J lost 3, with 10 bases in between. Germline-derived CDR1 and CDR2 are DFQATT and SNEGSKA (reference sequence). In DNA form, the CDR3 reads TGCAGTGCTCGGCGGGGAGACACTGAAGCTTTCTTT. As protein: CSARRGDTEAFF.

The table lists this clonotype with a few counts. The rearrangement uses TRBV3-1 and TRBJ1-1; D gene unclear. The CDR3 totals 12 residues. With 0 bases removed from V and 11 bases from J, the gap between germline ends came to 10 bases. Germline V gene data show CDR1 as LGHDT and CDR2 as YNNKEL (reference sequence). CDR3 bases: TGTGCCAGCAGCCAAGATGCTCCTCCCGCTTTCTTT. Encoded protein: CASSQDAPPAFF.

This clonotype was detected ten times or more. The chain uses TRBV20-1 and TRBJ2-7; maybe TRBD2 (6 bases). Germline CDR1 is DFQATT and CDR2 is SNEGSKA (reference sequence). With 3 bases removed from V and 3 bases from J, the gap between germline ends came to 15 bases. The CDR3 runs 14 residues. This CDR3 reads CSARSSEDYYEQYF. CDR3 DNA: TGCAGTGCTAGGTCTAGCGAGGACTACTACGAGCAGTACTTC.

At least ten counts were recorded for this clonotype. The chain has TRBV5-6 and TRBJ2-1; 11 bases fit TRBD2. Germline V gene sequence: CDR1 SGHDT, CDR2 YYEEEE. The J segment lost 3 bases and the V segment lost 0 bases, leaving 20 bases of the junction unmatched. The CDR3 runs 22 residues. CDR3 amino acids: CASSLARGGGTSGSPSYNEQFF. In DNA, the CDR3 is TGTGCCAGCAGCTTGGCCCGAGGGGGCGGAACTAGCGGGAGCCCAAGCTACAATGAGCAGTTCTTC.

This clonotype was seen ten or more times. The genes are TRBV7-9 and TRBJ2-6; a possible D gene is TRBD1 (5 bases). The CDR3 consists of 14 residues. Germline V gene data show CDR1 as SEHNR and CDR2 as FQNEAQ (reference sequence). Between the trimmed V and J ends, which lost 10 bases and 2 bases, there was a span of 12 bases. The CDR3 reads CATAQGAGANVLTF. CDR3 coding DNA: TGTGCCACCGCTCAGGGTGCTGGGGCCAACGTCCTGACTTTC. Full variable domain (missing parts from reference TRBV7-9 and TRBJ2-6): DTGVSQNPRHKITKRGQNVTFRCDPISEHNRLYWYRQTLGQGPEFLTYFQNEAQLEKSRLLSDRFSAERPKGSFSTLEIQRTEQGDSAMYLCATAQGAGANVLTFGAGSRLTVL.

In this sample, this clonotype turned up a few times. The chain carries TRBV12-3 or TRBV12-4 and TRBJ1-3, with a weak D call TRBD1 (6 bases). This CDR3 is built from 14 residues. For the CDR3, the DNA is TGTGGGACGGCAGGGGAGTACTCTGGAAACACCATATATTTT. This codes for CGTAGEYSGNTIYF.

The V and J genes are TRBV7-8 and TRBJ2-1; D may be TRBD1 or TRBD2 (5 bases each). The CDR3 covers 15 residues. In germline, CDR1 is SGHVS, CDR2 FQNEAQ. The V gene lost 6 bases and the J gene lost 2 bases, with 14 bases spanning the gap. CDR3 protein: CASSSGEGPYNEQFF. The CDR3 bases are TGTGCCAGCAGTTCTGGAGAGGGACCCTACAATGAGCAGTTCTTC.

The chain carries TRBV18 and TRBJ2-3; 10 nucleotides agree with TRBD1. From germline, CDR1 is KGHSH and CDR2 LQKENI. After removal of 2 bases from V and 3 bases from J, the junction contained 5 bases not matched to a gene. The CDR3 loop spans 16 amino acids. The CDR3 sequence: CASSPAGTGATDTQYF. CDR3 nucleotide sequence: TGTGCCAGCTCACCAGCCGGGACAGGGGCAACAGATACGCAGTATTTT.

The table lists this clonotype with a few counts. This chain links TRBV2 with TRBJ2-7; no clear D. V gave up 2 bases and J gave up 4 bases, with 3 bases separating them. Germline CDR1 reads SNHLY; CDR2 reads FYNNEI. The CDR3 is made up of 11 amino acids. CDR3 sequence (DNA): TGTGCCAGCAGTGAAACGTACGAGCAGTACTTC. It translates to CASSETYEQYF.

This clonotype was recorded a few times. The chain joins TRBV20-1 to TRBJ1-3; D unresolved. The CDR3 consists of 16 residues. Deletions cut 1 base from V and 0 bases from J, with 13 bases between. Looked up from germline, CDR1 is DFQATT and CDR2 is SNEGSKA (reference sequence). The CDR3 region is CSARGLDGRSGNTIYF. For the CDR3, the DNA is TGCAGTGCTAGAGGGCTGGACGGCCGCTCTGGAAACACCATATATTTT.

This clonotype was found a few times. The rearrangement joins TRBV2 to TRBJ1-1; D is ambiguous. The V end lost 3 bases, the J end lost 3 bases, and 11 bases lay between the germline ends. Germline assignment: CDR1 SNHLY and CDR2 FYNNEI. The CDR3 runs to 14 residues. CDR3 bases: TGTGCCAGCAGTGACTCCCCGGGAGACACTGAAGCTTTCTTT. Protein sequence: CASSDSPGDTEAFF.

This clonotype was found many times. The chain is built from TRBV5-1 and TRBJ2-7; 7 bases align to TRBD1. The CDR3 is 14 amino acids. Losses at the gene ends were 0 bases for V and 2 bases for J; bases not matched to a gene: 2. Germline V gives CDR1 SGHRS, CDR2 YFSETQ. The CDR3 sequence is CASSLEGQTYEQYF. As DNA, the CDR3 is TGCGCCAGCAGCTTGGAGGGACAGACCTACGAGCAGTACTTC. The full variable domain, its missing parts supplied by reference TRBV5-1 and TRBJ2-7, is KAGVTQTPRYLIKTRGQQVTLSCSPISGHRSVSWYQQTPGQGLQFLFEYFSETQRNKGNFPGRFSGRQFSNSRSEMNVSTLELGDSALYLCASSLEGQTYEQYFGPGTRLTVT.

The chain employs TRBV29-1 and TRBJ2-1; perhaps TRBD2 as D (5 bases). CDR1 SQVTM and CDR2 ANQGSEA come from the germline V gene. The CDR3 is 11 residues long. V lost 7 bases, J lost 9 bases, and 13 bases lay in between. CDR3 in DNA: TGCAGCGGGTCCCGGGGTGGTGAGCAGTTCTTC. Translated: CSGSRGGEQFF.

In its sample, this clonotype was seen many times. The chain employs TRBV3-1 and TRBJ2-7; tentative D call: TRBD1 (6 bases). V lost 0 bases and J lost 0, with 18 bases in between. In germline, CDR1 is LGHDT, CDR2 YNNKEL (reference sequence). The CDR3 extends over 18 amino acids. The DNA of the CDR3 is TGTGCCAGCAGCCAAGACAGAAATCGGGACACCAACTCCTACGAGCAGTACTTC. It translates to CASSQDRNRDTNSYEQYF.

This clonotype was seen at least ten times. This CDR3 reads CASSATSPNEQFF. CDR3 sequence (DNA): TGTGCCAGCAGCGCAACGTCTCCGAATGAGCAGTTCTTC. V is TRBV11-3 and J is TRBJ2-1; D gene unclear. CDR3 size: 13 residues. Germline V gives CDR1 SGHNT, CDR2 YENEEA. Trimming took 5 bases from V and 7 from J, leaving 12 bases between them.

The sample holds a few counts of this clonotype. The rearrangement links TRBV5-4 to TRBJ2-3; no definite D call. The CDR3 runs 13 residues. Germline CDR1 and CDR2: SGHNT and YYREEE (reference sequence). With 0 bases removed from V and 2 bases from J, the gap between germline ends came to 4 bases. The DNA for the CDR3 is TGTGCCAGCAGCTTGGAGAACACAGATACGCAGTATTTT. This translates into CASSLENTDTQYF.

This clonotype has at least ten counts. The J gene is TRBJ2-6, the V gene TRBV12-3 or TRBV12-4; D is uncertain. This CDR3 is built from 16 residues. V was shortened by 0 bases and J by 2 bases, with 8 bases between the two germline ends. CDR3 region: CASSLAVGTGANVLTF. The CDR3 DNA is TGTGCCAGCAGTTTAGCGGTGGGGACTGGGGCCAACGTCCTGACTTTC.

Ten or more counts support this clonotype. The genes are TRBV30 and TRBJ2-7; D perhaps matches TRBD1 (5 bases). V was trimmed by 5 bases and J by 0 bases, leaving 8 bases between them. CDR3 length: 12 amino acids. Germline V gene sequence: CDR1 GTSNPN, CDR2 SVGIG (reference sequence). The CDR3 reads CAWDRHSYEQYF. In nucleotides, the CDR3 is TGTGCCTGGGACAGACACTCCTACGAGCAGTACTTC.

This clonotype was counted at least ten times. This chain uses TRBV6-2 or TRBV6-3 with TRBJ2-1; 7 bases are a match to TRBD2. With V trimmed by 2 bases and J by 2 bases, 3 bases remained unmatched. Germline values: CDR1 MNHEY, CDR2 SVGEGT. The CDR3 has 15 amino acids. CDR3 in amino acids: CASSYSAGAYNEQFF. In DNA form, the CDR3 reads TGTGCCAGCAGTTACAGTGCGGGGGCCTACAATGAGCAGTTCTTC.